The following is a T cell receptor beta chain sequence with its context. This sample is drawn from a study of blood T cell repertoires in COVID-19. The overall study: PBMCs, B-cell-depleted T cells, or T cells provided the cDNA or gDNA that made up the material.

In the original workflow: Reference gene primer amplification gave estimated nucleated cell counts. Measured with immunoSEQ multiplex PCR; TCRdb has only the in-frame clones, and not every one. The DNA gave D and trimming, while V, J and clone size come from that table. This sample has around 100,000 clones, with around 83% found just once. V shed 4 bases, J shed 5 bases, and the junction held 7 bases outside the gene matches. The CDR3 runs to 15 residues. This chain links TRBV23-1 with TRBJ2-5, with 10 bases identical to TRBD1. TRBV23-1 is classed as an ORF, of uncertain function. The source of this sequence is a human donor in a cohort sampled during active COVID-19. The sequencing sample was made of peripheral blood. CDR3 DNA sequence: TGCGCCAGCAGTCGACAGGGGGCCCCCGGGGAGACCCAGTACTTC. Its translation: CASSRQGAPGETQYF.